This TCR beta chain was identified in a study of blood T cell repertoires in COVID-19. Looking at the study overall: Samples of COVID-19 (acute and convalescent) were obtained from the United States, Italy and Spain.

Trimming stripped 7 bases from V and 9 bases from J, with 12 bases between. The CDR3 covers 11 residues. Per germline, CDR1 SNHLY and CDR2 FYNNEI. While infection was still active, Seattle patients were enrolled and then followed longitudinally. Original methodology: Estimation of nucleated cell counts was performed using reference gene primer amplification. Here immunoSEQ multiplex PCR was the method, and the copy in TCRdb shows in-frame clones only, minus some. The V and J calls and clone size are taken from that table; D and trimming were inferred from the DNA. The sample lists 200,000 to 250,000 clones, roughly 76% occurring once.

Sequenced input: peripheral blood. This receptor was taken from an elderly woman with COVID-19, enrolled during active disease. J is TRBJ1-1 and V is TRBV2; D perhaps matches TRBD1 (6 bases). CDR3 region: CASTVTGKAFF. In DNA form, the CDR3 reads TGTGCCAGCACCGTTACAGGGAAAGCTTTCTTT.